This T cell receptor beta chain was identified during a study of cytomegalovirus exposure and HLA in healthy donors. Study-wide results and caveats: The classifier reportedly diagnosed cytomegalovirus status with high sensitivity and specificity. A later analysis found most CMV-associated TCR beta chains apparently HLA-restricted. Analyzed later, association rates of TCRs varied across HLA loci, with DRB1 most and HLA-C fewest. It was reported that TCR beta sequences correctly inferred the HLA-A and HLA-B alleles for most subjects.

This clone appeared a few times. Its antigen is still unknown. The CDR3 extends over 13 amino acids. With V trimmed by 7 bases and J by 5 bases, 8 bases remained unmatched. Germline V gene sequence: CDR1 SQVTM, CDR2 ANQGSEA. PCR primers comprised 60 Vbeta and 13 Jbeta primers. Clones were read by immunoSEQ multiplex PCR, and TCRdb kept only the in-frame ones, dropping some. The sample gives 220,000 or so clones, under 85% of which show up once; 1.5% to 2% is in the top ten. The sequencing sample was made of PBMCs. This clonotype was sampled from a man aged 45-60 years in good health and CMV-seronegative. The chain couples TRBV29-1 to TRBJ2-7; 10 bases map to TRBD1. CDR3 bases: TGCAGCGCCTGCGACAGGGGGCACAACGAGCAGTACTTC. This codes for CSACDRGHNEQYF.